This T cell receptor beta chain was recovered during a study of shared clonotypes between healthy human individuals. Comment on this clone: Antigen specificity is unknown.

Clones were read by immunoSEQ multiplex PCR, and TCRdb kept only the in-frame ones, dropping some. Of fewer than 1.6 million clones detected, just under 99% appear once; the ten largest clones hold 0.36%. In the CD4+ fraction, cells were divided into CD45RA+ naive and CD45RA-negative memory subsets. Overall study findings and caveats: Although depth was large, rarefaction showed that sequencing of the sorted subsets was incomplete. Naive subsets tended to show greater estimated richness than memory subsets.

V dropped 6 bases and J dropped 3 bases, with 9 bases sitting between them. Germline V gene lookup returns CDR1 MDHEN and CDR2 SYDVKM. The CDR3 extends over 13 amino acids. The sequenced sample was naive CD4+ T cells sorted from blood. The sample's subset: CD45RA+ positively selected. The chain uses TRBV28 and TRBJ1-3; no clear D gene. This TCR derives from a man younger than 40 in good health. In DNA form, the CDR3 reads TGTGCCAGCAGCCTGGCCCATGGAAACACCATATATTTT. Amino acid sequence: CASSLAHGNTIYF.